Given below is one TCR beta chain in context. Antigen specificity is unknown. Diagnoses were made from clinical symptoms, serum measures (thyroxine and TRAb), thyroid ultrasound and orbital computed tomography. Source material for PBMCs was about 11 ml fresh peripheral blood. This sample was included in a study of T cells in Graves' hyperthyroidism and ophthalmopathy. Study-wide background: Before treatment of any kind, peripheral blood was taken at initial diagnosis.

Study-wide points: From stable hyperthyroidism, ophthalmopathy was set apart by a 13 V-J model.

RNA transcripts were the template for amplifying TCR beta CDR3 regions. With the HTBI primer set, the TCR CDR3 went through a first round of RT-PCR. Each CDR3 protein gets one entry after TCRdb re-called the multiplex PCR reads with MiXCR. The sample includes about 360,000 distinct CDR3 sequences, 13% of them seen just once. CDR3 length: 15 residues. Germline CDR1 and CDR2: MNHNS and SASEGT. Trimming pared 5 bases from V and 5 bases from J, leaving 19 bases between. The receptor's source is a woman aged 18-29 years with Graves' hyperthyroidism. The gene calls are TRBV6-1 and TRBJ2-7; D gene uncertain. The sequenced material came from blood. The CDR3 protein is CASSTQKAIVDEQYF. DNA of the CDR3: TGTGCCAGCAGTACGCAAAAGGCCATTGTCGACGAGCAGTACTTC.